Each of the 15 T cell receptor beta chains below was sequenced from the same sample in a study of blood T cell repertoires in COVID-19. Data came from immunoSEQ multiplex PCR; TCRdb stores just in-frame clones and leaves some out. The top ten hold around 6% of the sample, which has 100,000 to 150,000 clones, approximately 74% seen once. The source material was peripheral blood. These receptors came from a man between 60 and 70 years old with acute or convalescent COVID-19.

The CDR3 nucleotides are TGTGCCAGCAGCTTACTCAGGGGGGCCGGGGAGCTGTTTTTT. As protein: CASSLLRGAGELFF. This sequence joins TRBV7-3 and TRBJ2-2; D may be TRBD1 (7 bases). The CDR3 has 14 amino acids. The germline V gene encodes CDR1 SGHTA and CDR2 FQGTGA. V dropped 2 bases and J dropped 6 bases, with 10 bases sitting between them.

CDR3 loop: CATGGVQETQYF. The CDR3 bases are TGTGCCACCGGGGGGGTCCAAGAGACCCAGTACTTC. The gene calls are TRBV15 and TRBJ2-5; the match to TRBD2 covers 7 bases. The CDR3 loop spans 12 amino acids. Per the germline V gene, CDR1 is LNHNV and CDR2 is YYDKDF (reference sequence). V dropped 8 bases and J dropped 1; count of bases not matched to a gene: 1.

The chain employs TRBV29-1 and TRBJ2-3; 7 positions agree with TRBD2. The length of the CDR3 is 15 residues. Germline assignment: CDR1 SQVTM and CDR2 ANQGSEA. Trimming took 6 bases from V and 0 from J; bases not matched to a gene: 9. DNA of the CDR3: TGCAGCGTCGAATCTAGCGGAACTAGCACAGATACGCAGTATTTT. This sequence encodes CSVESSGTSTDTQYF.

The chain recombines TRBV6-5 with TRBJ2-5; D is unresolved. The CDR3 runs to 12 residues. The germline CDR1 and CDR2 sequences are MNHEY and SVGAGI. V was trimmed by 0 bases and J by 4 bases, leaving 3 bases between them. CDR3 amino acids: CASSYSRETQYF. In DNA, the CDR3 is TGTGCCAGCAGTTACTCGAGAGAGACCCAGTACTTC.

The chain joins TRBV7-6 to TRBJ1-1; D is unresolved. Germline lookup yields CDR1 SGHVS and CDR2 FNYEAQ. The CDR3 covers 14 residues. V lost 1 base and J 4 bases, leaving 10 bases between the germline ends. CDR3 loop: CASSLDQARTEAFF. CDR3 nucleotide sequence: TGTGCCAGCAGCTTAGACCAGGCCCGCACTGAAGCTTTCTTT.

The V and J genes are TRBV7-9 and TRBJ2-3; 11 bases align to TRBD1. Germline trimming cut 5 bases from V and 4 bases from J; bases unmatched to any gene: 5. Looked up from germline, CDR1 is SEHNR and CDR2 is FQNEAQ (reference sequence). The CDR3 has 15 amino acids. The DNA of the CDR3 is TGTGCCAGCAGCAAGGGGGGACAGGGGGCAGATACGCAGTATTTT. Amino acids: CASSKGGQGADTQYF.

The chain is built from TRBV9 and TRBJ2-3, with 10 bases aligning to TRBD2. Germline CDR1 reads SGDLS; CDR2 reads YYNGEE. This CDR3 region has 15 residues. V was pared by 2 bases and J by 2 bases, with 2 bases of the junction left unmatched. The CDR3 here is CASSVSGRPTDTQYF. In nucleotides, the CDR3 is TGTGCCAGCAGCGTTAGCGGGAGGCCCACAGATACGCAGTATTTT.

The CDR3 sequence: CASSLEGLAGGTTDTQYF. The CDR3 region has the DNA TGCGCCAGCAGCTTGGAGGGTCTAGCGGGGGGGACCACAGATACGCAGTATTTT. V and J are TRBV5-1 and TRBJ2-3; 12 bases match TRBD2. Unmatched junction bases numbered 7, after V lost 0 bases and J lost 2 bases. The CDR3 contains 18 residues. Germline CDR1 and CDR2: SGHRS and YFSETQ. The whole variable domain, remainder taken from reference TRBV5-1 and TRBJ2-3, is KAGVTQTPRYLIKTRGQQVTLSCSPISGHRSVSWYQQTPGQGLQFLFEYFSETQRNKGNFPGRFSGRQFSNSRSEMNVSTLELGDSALYLCASSLEGLAGGTTDTQYFGPGTRLTVL.

This clone was recorded once. The chain carries TRBV19 and TRBJ2-2, with 7 bases fitting TRBD1. The CDR3 length is 16 residues. Germline V lookup: CDR1 LNHDA, CDR2 SQIVND (reference sequence). Germline trimming cut 5 bases from V and 3 bases from J; bases unmatched to any gene: 9. CDR3 sequence (DNA): TGTGCCAGTAGTTCTGCCCCGACAGGGCACACCGGGGAGCTGTTTTTT. It translates to CASSSAPTGHTGELFF.

In DNA form, the CDR3 reads TGTGCCAGCAGCGATCAGGGCGCAGTGGGGACCCAGTACTTC. Translation gives CASSDQGAVGTQYF. The chain uses TRBV9 and TRBJ2-5, with TRBD1 as a possible D gene (5 bases). V was pared by 3 bases and J by 7 bases, with 16 bases between. The germline gives CDR1 SGDLS, CDR2 YYNGEE. CDR3 length: 14 amino acids. Combining the CDR3 with reference TRBV9 and TRBJ2-5 gives the whole variable domain DSGVTQTPKHLITATGQRVTLRCSPRSGDLSVYWYQQSLDQGLQFLIQYYNGEERAKGNILERFSAQQFPDLHSELNLSSLELGDSALYFCASSDQGAVGTQYFGPGTRLLVL.

The CDR3 region has the DNA TGTGCCATCAGTGTAGGTGGGACAGGGTCTGGCTACACCTTC. Its translation is CAISVGGTGSGYTF. The V and J genes are TRBV10-3 and TRBJ1-2, with TRBD1 identical over 9 bases. Trimming removed 4 bases from V and 7 bases from J; junction bases left unmatched: 7. CDR3 length equals 14 residues. Germline CDR1 and CDR2: ENHRY and SYGVKD.

The chain employs TRBV30 and TRBJ1-5; D is unclear. Germline V gene sequence: CDR1 GTSNPN, CDR2 SVGIG (reference sequence). Deletions cut 0 bases from V and 7 bases from J, with 10 bases between. The CDR3 consists of 13 residues. In nucleotides, the CDR3 is TGTGCCTGGAGTGTAGGAACGGGGCAGCCCCAGCATTTT. Protein: CAWSVGTGQPQHF.

The chain uses TRBV5-8 and TRBJ1-5, with D uncertain. This CDR3 contains 13 residues. Between the trimmed V and J ends, which lost 4 bases and 4 bases, there was a span of 9 bases. Germline loops: CDR1 SGHTS, CDR2 YDEGEE. The CDR3 spells CASSRLLNQPQHF. The CDR3 DNA sequence: TGTGCCAGCAGCCGACTCTTGAATCAGCCCCAGCATTTT. Using reference TRBV5-8 and TRBJ1-5 for the parts outside the CDR3, the full variable domain is EAGVTQSPTHLIKTRGQQATLRCSPISGHTSVYWYQQALGLGLQFLLWYDEGEERNRGNFPPRFSGRQFPNYSSELNVNALELEDSALYLCASSRLLNQPQHFGDGTRLSIL.

The chain combines TRBV7-3 with TRBJ2-2; possibly TRBD2 for D (5 bases). The CDR3 length is 16 residues. The V and J ends lost 1 base and 4 bases respectively, with 13 bases between them. The V gene's germline CDR1 is SGHTA and CDR2 FQGTGA. The chain's CDR3 is CASSLSGLHTTGELFF. For the CDR3, the DNA is TGTGCCAGCAGCTTAAGCGGACTGCACACCACCGGGGAGCTGTTTTTT.

V gene TRBV5-6 combines with J gene TRBJ2-5; unclear D gene. The CDR3 contains 13 residues. The germline V gene has CDR1 SGHDT and CDR2 YYEEEE. V lost 3 bases and J lost 5, with 11 bases in between. The CDR3 loop is CASSSQVGETQYF. The CDR3 DNA reads TGTGCCAGCAGCTCTCAGGTTGGGGAGACCCAGTACTTC.